This passage covers 25 T cell receptor beta chains from one sample sequenced in a study of early stage breast cancer tumors. Produced via immunoSEQ multiplex PCR; TCRdb's table is partial and in-frame only. The sample shows around 30,000 clones, roughly two thirds of them seen only once. Sequenced: blood. These receptors originate from a person in their fifties with breast cancer.

This clone was seen more than once but under ten times. This chain joins TRBV20-1 and TRBJ1-2; 8 bases agree with TRBD1. CDR3 length: 11 amino acids. The germline CDR1 and CDR2 sequences are DFQATT and SNEGSKA (reference sequence). The junction had 0 bases not matched to a gene; V was cut back by 5 bases and J by 4 bases. The DNA for the CDR3 is TGCAGTGCTGGACAGGGCTATGGCTACACCTTC. Translation gives CSAGQGYGYTF.

The gene calls are TRBV7-9 and TRBJ1-2; tentative D call: TRBD1 (5 bases). Germline V gene lookup returns CDR1 SEHNR and CDR2 FQNEAQ (reference sequence). Trimming pared 7 bases from V and 2 bases from J, leaving 14 bases between. This CDR3 region has 14 residues. The CDR3 sequence: CASNSGLENYGYTF. In nucleotides, the CDR3 is TGTGCCAGCAACTCGGGACTGGAAAACTATGGCTACACCTTC.

The chain employs TRBV5-5 and TRBJ2-1; 7 nucleotides match TRBD1. With V trimmed by 4 bases and J by 7 bases, 8 bases remained unmatched. This CDR3 has 14 amino acids. Germline CDR1 reads SGHKS; CDR2 reads YYEKEE (reference sequence). The CDR3 region is CASSLQTGTNEQFF. The CDR3 nucleotides read TGTGCCAGCAGCCTACAGACAGGGACAAATGAGCAGTTCTTC.

The chain combines TRBV7-6 with TRBJ2-7; TRBD2 matches at 13 bases. This CDR3 is built from 14 residues. Trimming removed 6 bases from V and 9 bases from J; junction bases left unmatched: 8. Germline V CDR1 and CDR2: SGHVS, FNYEAQ. The CDR3 sequence is CASRGGLAGDRQYF. CDR3 sequence (DNA): TGTGCCAGCAGGGGAGGACTAGCGGGAGATCGGCAGTACTTC.

The V gene is TRBV29-1, the J gene TRBJ1-1; D is unresolved. The CDR3 is 12 residues long. Germline loops: CDR1 SQVTM, CDR2 ANQGSEA. Trimming removed 6 bases at V and 10 bases at J, with 18 bases between. CDR3 protein: CSVGVEGMRAFF. Here the CDR3 DNA reads TGCAGCGTGGGTGTGGAAGGGATGCGAGCTTTCTTT.

V and J are TRBV19 and TRBJ2-1; D is unclear. Germline V CDR1 and CDR2: LNHDA, SQIVND (reference sequence). Trimming stripped 7 bases from V and 5 bases from J, with 6 bases between. This CDR3 is 11 amino acids long. The CDR3 loop reads CASIYHNEQFF. Written as DNA, the CDR3 is TGTGCCAGTATATACCACAATGAGCAGTTCTTC.

As regards this clone: Mismatch with germline at one junction end may stem from a read error. This rearrangement joins TRBV5-1 to TRBJ2-7; D is perhaps TRBD2 (7 bases). The CDR3 is 14 amino acids. CDR1 is SGHRS, CDR2 YFSETQ, per germline. The CDR3 DNA reads as TGCGTCAGCAGCTTTTTGGCGGGGGCGGAGGAGCAGTACTTC. It translates to CVSSFLAGAEEQYF.

Turning to this clone: Other DNA sequences in this sample translate to the same CDR3. The chain recombines TRBV6-5 with TRBJ1-1, with a tentative D call TRBD1 (5 bases). This CDR3 contains 13 residues. Germline loops: CDR1 MNHEY, CDR2 SVGAGI. V was trimmed by 6 bases and J by 1 base, leaving 9 bases between them. The CDR3 bases are TGTGCCAGCAGCCGAGACAGGAACACTGAAGCTTTCTTT. As protein: CASSRDRNTEAFF.

The chain is built from TRBV7-8 and TRBJ2-1; 7 positions match TRBD1. After removal of 5 bases from V and 7 bases from J, the junction contained 2 bases not matched to a gene. The CDR3 consists of 12 residues. CDR1 and CDR2 (germline): SGHVS, FQNEAQ. DNA of the CDR3: TGTGCCAGCAGCCACAGGGGAAATGAGCAGTTCTTC. Its protein is CASSHRGNEQFF.

This clone was counted a few times. The chain couples TRBV7-3 to TRBJ2-1; D remains ambiguous. Per germline, CDR1 SGHTA and CDR2 FQGTGA. Trimming took 1 base from V and 0 from J, leaving 7 bases between them. The CDR3 has 15 amino acids. CDR3 DNA: TGTGCCAGCAGCTTAAACCCCCTCTCCTACAATGAGCAGTTCTTC. As protein: CASSLNPLSYNEQFF.

Here the CDR3 reads CASTYNTGAGYF. The CDR3, as DNA: TGTGCCAGCACCTATAACACAGGGGCCGGATACTTC. V usage is TRBV27 and J usage is TRBJ2-5, with 7 bases matching TRBD1. This CDR3 has 12 amino acids. V was clipped by 7 bases and J by 14 bases; unmatched bases: 13. The germline CDR1 and CDR2 sequences are MNHEY and SMNVEV (reference sequence).

Only a few counts were recorded for this clone. The chain uses TRBV15 and TRBJ2-5; possible D gene TRBD2, 7 bases. The germline gives CDR1 LNHNV, CDR2 YYDKDF (reference sequence). Trimming took 5 bases from V and 2 from J, leaving 12 bases between them. This CDR3 comprises 14 residues. CDR3 in amino acids: CATSGRGGQETQYF. For the CDR3, the DNA is TGTGCCACCAGCGGGAGGGGGGGTCAAGAGACCCAGTACTTC.

This clone was recorded many times. The chain couples TRBV6-5 to TRBJ1-2; D is undetermined. V lost 6 bases and J 4 bases, leaving 12 bases between the germline ends. CDR1 MNHEY and CDR2 SVGAGI come from the germline V gene. The CDR3 length is 13 residues. The DNA for the CDR3 is TGTGCCAGCAGGGACCCAGCAATCTATGGCTACACCTTC. This sequence encodes CASRDPAIYGYTF.

V and J are TRBV5-5 and TRBJ1-5, with a possible D match to TRBD1 (5 bases). CDR1 and CDR2 from the germline V gene are SGHKS and YYEKEE (reference sequence). This CDR3 comprises 15 residues. Trimming left V 0 bases short and J 7 bases short, with 14 bases between. DNA for the CDR3: TGTGCCAGCAGCTTGGGATCAGGGATGAGGCAGCCCCAGCATTTT. This gives the protein CASSLGSGMRQPQHF.

This chain connects TRBV28 to TRBJ2-7; D might be TRBD2 (7 bases). CDR3 length: 15 residues. V lost 7 bases and J lost 2, with 18 bases in between. Germline V gene lookup returns CDR1 MDHEN and CDR2 SYDVKM. This chain's CDR3 is CASTIGGANPYEQYF. Here the CDR3 DNA reads TGTGCCAGCACCATAGGGGGGGCGAACCCCTACGAGCAGTACTTC.

This chain uses TRBV20-1 with TRBJ2-7, with D hard to call. There are 11 residues in the CDR3. Germline V gives CDR1 DFQATT, CDR2 SNEGSKA (reference sequence). Trimming removed 5 bases at V and 4 bases at J, with 9 bases between. CDR3 protein: CSAQETYEQYF. For the CDR3, the DNA is TGCAGTGCTCAAGAGACGTACGAGCAGTACTTC.

The rearrangement uses TRBV2 and TRBJ1-5; no firm D call. With 4 bases removed from V and 5 bases from J, the gap between germline ends came to 9 bases. This CDR3 comprises 13 residues. Per germline, CDR1 SNHLY and CDR2 FYNNEI. CDR3 nucleotides: TGTGCCAGCAGTGTTGGTCTGGATCAGCCCCAGCATTTT. Amino acid sequence: CASSVGLDQPQHF.

The gene calls are TRBV7-3 and TRBJ1-1; 12 bases are shared with TRBD1. V was pared by 5 bases and J by 3 bases, with 13 bases of the junction left unmatched. There are 18 residues in the CDR3. Germline V gene sequence: CDR1 SGHTA, CDR2 FQGTGA. In DNA, the CDR3 is TGTGCCAGCAGCCCGACCGGGACAGGGGGCGCTTGGGACACTGAAGCTTTCTTT. As protein: CASSPTGTGGAWDTEAFF.

Points on this clone: The junction departs from the called germline gene at one end, perhaps through a read error. This sequence joins TRBV4-1 and TRBJ2-1; 8 bases line up with TRBD1. This CDR3 region has 13 residues. Germline V gene sequence: CDR1 MGHRA, CDR2 YSYEKL. The CDR3, as DNA: TGCGCCAGCAGCCGACTGACAGGGGAAGCGAGGATCTTC. Translated: CASSRLTGEARIF.

The table lists this clone with a few counts. V is TRBV7-3 and J is TRBJ2-5, with a tentative D call TRBD1 (5 bases). CDR1 and CDR2 (germline): SGHTA, FQGTGA. The V gene lost 1 base and the J gene lost 3 bases, with 6 bases spanning the gap. The CDR3 is 13 amino acids. The chain's CDR3 is CASSLKGEETQYF. The CDR3 nucleotides read TGTGCCAGCAGCTTAAAAGGGGAAGAGACCCAGTACTTC.

The CDR3 reads CASSFGQGGVTEAFF. In DNA, the CDR3 is TGTGCCAGCAGCTTTGGGCAGGGAGGGGTCACTGAAGCTTTCTTT. The chain combines TRBV5-6 with TRBJ1-1; the D gene is possibly TRBD1 (5 bases). V dropped 2 bases and J dropped 4 bases, with 15 bases sitting between them. Germline lookup yields CDR1 SGHDT and CDR2 YYEEEE. This CDR3 region has 15 residues.

V is TRBV4-2 and J is TRBJ1-3; unclear D gene. Trimming cost V 0 bases and J 2 bases, with 14 bases left between them. CDR3 size: 17 residues. CDR1 is LGHNA, CDR2 YNFKEQ, per germline. The CDR3 DNA reads TGTGCCAGCAGCCAAGATCCAAGGGCTGGGGCTGGAAACACCATATATTTT. Translation: CASSQDPRAGAGNTIYF.

The chain joins TRBV7-2 to TRBJ1-3; D is unresolved. This CDR3 is 14 amino acids long. Germline assignment: CDR1 SGHTA and CDR2 FQGNSA. The V and J ends lost 2 bases and 0 bases respectively, with 5 bases between them. The CDR3 here is CASSLLNSGNTIYF. The CDR3, as DNA: TGTGCCAGCAGCTTATTGAACTCTGGAAACACCATATATTTT. Full variable domain (outside the CDR3, taken from reference TRBV7-2 and TRBJ1-3): GAGVSQSPSNKVTEKGKDVELRCDPISGHTALYWYRQSLGQGLEFLIYFQGNSAPDKSGLPSDRFSAERTGGSVSTLTIQRTQQEDSAVYLCASSLLNSGNTIYFGEGSWLTVV.

The V gene is TRBV9, the J gene TRBJ2-7; 11 positions agree with TRBD1. Germline loops: CDR1 SGDLS, CDR2 YYNGEE. The CDR3 has 16 amino acids. The V and J ends lost 4 bases and 3 bases, in that order; junction bases with no gene match: 9. CDR3 loop: CASSPQGGTGGYEQYF. CDR3 in DNA: TGTGCCAGCAGCCCACAGGGTGGGACAGGGGGCTACGAGCAGTACTTC.

The chain joins TRBV30 to TRBJ2-7; possibly TRBD2 for D (5 bases). V lost 4 bases and J 6 bases, leaving 13 bases between the germline ends. The CDR3 spans 12 residues. Looked up from germline, CDR1 is GTSNPN and CDR2 is SVGIG (reference sequence). This CDR3 is CAWTGISGEQYF. The CDR3 region has the DNA TGTGCCTGGACGGGGATCTCTGGCGAGCAGTACTTC.